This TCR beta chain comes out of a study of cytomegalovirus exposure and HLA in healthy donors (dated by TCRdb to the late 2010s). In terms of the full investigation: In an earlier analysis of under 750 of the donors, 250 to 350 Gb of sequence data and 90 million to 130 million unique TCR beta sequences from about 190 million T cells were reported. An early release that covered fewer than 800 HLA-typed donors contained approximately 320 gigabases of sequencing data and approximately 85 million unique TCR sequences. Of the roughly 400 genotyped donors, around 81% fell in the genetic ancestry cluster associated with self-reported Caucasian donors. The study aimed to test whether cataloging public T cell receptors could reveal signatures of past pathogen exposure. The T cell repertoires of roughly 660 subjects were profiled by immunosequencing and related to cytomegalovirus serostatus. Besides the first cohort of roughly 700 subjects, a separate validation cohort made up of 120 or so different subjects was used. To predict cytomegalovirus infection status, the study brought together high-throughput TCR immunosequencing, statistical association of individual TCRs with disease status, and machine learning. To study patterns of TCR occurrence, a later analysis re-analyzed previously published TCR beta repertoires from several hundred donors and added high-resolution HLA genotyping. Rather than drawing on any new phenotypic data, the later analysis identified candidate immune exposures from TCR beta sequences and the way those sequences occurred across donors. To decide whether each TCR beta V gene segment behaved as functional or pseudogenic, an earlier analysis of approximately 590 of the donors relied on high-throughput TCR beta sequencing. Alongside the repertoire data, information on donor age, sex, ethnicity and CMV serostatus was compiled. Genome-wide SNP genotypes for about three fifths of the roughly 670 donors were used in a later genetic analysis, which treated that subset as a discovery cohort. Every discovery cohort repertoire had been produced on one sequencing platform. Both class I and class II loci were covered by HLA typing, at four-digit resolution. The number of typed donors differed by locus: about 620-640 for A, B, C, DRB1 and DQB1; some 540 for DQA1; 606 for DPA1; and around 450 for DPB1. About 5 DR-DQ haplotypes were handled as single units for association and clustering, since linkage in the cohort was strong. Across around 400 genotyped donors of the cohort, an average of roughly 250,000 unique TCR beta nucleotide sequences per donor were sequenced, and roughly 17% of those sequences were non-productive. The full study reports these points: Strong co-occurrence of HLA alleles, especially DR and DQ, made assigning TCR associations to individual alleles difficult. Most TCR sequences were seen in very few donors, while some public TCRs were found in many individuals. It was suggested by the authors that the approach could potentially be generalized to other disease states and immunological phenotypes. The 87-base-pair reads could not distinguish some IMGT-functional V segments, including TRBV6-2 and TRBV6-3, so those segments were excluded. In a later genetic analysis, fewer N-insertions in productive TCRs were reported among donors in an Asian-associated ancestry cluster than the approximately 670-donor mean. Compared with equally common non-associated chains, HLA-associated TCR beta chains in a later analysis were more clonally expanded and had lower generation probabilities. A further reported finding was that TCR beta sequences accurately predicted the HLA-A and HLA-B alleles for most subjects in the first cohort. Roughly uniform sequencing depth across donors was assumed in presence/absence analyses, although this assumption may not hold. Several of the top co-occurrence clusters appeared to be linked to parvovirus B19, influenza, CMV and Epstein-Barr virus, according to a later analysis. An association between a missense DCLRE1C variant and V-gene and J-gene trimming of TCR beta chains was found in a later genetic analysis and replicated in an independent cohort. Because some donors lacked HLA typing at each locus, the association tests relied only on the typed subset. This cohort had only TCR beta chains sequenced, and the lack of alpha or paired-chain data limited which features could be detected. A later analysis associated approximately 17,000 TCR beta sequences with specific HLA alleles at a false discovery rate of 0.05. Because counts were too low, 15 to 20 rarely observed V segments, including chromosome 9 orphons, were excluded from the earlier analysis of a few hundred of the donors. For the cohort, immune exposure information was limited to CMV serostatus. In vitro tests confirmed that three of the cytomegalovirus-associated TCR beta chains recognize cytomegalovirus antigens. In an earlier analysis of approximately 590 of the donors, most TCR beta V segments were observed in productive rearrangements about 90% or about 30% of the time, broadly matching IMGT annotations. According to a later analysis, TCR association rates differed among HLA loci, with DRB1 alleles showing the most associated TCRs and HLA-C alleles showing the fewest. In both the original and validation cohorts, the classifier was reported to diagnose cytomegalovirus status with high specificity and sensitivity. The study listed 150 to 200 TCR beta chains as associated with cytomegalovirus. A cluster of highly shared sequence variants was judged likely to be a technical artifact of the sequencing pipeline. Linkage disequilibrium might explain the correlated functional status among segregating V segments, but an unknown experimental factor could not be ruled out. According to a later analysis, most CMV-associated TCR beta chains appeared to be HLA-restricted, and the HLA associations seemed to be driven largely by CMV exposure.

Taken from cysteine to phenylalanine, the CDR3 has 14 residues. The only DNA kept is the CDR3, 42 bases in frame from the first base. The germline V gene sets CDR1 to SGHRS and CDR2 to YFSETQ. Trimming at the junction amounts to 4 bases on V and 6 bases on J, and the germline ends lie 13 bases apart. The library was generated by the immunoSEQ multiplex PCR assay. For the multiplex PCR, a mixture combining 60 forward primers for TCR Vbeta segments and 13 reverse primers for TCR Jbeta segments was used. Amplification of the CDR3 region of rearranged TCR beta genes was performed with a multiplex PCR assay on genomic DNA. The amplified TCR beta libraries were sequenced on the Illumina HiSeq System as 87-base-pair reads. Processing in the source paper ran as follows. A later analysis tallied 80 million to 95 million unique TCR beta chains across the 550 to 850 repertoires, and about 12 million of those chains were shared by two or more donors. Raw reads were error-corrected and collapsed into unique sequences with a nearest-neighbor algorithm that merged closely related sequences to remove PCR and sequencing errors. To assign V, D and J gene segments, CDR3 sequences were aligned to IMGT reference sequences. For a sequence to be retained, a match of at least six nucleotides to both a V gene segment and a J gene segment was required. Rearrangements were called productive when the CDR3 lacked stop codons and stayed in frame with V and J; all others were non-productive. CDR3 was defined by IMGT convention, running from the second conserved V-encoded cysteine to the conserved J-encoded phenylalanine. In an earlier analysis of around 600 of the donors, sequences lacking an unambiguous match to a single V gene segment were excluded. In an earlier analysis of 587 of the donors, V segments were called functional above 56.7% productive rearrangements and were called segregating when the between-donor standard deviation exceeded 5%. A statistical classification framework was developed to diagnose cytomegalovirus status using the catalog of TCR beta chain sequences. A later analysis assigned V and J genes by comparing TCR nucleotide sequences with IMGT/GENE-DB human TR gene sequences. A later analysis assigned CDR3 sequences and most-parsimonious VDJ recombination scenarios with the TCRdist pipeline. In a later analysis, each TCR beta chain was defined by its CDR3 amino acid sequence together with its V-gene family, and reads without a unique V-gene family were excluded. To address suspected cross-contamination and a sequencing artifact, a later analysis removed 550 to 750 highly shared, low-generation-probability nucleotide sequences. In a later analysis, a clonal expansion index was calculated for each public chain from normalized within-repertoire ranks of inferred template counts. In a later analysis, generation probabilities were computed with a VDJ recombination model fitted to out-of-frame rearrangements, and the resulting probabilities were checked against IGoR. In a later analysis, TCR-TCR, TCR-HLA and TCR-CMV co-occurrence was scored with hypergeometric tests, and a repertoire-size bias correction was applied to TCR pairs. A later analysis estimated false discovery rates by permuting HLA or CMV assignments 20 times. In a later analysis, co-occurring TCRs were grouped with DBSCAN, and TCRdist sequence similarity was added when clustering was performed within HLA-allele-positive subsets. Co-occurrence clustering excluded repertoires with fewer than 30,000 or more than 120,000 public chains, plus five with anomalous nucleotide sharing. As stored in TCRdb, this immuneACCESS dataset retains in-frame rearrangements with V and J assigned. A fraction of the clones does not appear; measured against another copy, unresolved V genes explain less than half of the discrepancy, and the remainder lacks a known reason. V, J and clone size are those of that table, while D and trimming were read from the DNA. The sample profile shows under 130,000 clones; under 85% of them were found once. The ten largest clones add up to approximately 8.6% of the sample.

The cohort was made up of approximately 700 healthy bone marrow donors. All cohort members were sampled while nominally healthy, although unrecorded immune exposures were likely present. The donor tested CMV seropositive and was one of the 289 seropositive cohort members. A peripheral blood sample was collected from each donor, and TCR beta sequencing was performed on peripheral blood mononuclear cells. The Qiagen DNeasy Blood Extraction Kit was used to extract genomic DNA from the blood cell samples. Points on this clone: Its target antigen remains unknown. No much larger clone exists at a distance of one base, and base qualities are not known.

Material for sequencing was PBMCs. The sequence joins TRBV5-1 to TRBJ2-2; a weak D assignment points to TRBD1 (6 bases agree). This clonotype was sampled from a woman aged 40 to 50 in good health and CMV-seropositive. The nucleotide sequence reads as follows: TGCGCCAGCAGCCCGTCAGGGGAGCCCGGGGAGCTGTTTTTT. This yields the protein CASSPSGEPGELFF.